This T cell receptor beta chain was recovered during a study of blood T cell repertoires in COVID-19. Overall study context: Acute and convalescent COVID-19 samples came from the United States, Italy and Spain. The cDNA or gDNA used as material had been derived from T cells, B-cell-depleted T cells, or PBMCs.

CDR3 length equals 13 residues. V was cut by 3 bases and J by 3 bases, with 11 bases left in between. Germline V gives CDR1 GTSNPN, CDR2 SVGIG (reference sequence). As processed by the authors: Using reference gene primer amplification, nucleated cell counts were estimated. Produced via immunoSEQ multiplex PCR; TCRdb's table is partial and in-frame only. From that table come the V and J calls and clone size; the DNA was used to work out D and trimming. The table has approximately 90,000 clones, around 90% seen once. This chain connects TRBV30 to TRBJ1-1; weak D call: TRBD1 (6 bases). The source of this sequence is a woman of 80 years or more with acute or convalescent COVID-19. The sequenced material came from peripheral blood. CDR3 residues: CAWRDRQDTEAFF. The CDR3 coding sequence is TGTGCCTGGAGAGACCGACAGGACACTGAAGCTTTCTTT.